This TCR beta chain was sequenced in a study of blood T cell repertoires in COVID-19. Study in general: Spain, Italy and the United States supplied samples that represented acute and convalescent COVID-19. In each case, the material was cDNA or gDNA derived from T cells, B-cell-depleted T cells, or PBMCs.

CDR1 is SGHAT, CDR2 FQNNGV, per germline. This CDR3 is built from 17 residues. V lost 5 bases and J 0 bases, leaving 19 bases between the germline ends. Methods used by the authors: Amplification from reference gene primers served as the basis for estimated nucleated cell counts. Libraries were prepared by immunoSEQ multiplex PCR; TCRdb keeps only in-frame clonotypes and omits some of them. V, J and clone size are taken as reported in that table, and D and trimming were inferred from the DNA itself. This sample has around 270,000 clones; roughly 90% occur once, and the top ten carry roughly 5%. This clone was seen a single time.

V gene TRBV11-2 combines with J gene TRBJ1-1, with D tentatively TRBD1 (6 bases). Sequenced sample: peripheral blood. This receptor was taken from a man aged 35-49 years with acute or convalescent COVID-19. In nucleotides, the CDR3 is TGTGCCAGCAGCGCTATCGGGACACCGAATTTGAACACTGAAGCTTTCTTT. Translating it yields CASSAIGTPNLNTEAFF. Full variable domain (outside the CDR3, taken from reference TRBV11-2 and TRBJ1-1): EAGVAQSPRYKIIEKRQSVAFWCNPISGHATLYWYQQILGQGPKLLIQFQNNGVVDDSQLPKDRFSAERLKGVDSTLKIQPAKLEDSAVYLCASSAIGTPNLNTEAFFGQGTRLTVV.